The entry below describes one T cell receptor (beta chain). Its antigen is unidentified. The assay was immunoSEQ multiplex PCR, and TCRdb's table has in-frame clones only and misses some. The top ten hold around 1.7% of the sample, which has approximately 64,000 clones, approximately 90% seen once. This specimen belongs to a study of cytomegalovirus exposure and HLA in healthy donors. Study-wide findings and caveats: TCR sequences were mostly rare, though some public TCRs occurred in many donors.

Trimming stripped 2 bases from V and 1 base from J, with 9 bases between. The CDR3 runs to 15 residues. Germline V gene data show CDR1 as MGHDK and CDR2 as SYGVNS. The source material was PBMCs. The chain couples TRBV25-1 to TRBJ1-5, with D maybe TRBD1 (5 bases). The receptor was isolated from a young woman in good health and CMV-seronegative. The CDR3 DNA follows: TGTGCCAGCAGTGAAGGTTGGGGCAGCAATCAGCCCCAGCATTTT. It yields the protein CASSEGWGSNQPQHF.